This T cell receptor beta chain originates from a study of blood T cell repertoires in COVID-19. Germline CDR1 is KGHSH and CDR2 is LQKENI. Trimming left V 3 bases short and J 5 bases short, with 14 bases between. The CDR3 is made up of 16 amino acids. The data were produced by immunoSEQ multiplex PCR, yet TCRdb's version contains in-frame clones alone and is incomplete. The table records 60,000 to 95,000 clones, approximately 88% of them present only once. The source of this sequence is a woman aged 50 to 60 with acute or convalescent COVID-19. Sequencing used peripheral blood. The rearrangement joins TRBV18 to TRBJ1-6; D remains unclear. CDR3 region: CASSPMGIGNNSPLHF. The CDR3 coding sequence is TGTGCCAGCTCACCCATGGGGATCGGGAATAATTCACCCCTCCACTTT.